The 8 T cell receptor beta chains in this list originate from one sample, sequenced in a study of CXCR3-negative and CXCR3-positive naive CD8 T cells. It was by 5' RACE with UMI labels that the TRB cDNA libraries were prepared. TCRdb re-analyzed the 5' RACE reads; it lists each CDR3 protein once, without DNA. This sample contains tens of thousands of distinct CDR3 sequences. Sequenced material: naive CXCR3- CD8+ T cells from blood. The subset here: CD45RO-CCR7+CD27+CD95- naive CD8+ T cells lacking CXCR3 (TNR3-). The receptors stem from a human donor in good health. Some clones in this sample may be carry-over from other donors' samples.

V is TRBV7-6 and J is TRBJ1-2. Germline CDR1 and CDR2: SGHVS and FNYEAQ. The CDR3 runs to 15 residues. CDR3: CASSLAADPNYGYTF.

CDR3 loop: CSVVLAGDSQETQYF. The V and J genes are TRBV29-1 and TRBJ2-5; TCRdb designates TRBD2, a call that cannot be tested without DNA. Germline V gene lookup returns CDR1 SQVTM and CDR2 ANQGSEA. The CDR3 sequence is 15 residues long.

The rearrangement uses TRBV7-9 and TRBJ1-1; the D call of TRBD1 rests on TCRdb alone, since no DNA is present to check it. The V gene's germline CDR1 is SEHNR and CDR2 FQNEAQ (reference sequence). The CDR3 consists of 15 residues. CDR3 sequence: CASSLHRGLDTEAFF.

V and J are TRBV7-9 and TRBJ2-7; lacking DNA, the TRBD1 call made by TCRdb goes unchecked. The CDR3 extends over 14 amino acids. The germline V gene encodes CDR1 SEHNR and CDR2 FQNEAQ (reference sequence). Here the CDR3 reads CASSFRGRGYEQYF.

The rearrangement joins TRBV7-9 to TRBJ1-1; the TCRdb D gene call, TRBD1, has no DNA to confirm it. Germline V gives CDR1 SEHNR, CDR2 FQNEAQ (reference sequence). The CDR3 consists of 14 residues. The CDR3: CASSAQSRGTEAFF.

The chain recombines TRBV7-2 with TRBJ2-7; TCRdb's assignment of TRBD2 cannot be checked, as there is no DNA. The CDR3 runs 14 residues. Germline CDR1 is SGHTA and CDR2 is FQGNSA. This CDR3 reads CASSSFGGGYEQYF. Based on the CDR3 plus reference TRBV7-2 and TRBJ2-7, the full variable domain is GAGVSQSPSNKVTEKGKDVELRCDPISGHTALYWYRQSLGQGLEFLIYFQGNSAPDKSGLPSDRFSAERTGGSVSTLTIQRTQQEDSAVYLCASSSFGGGYEQYFGPGTRLTVT.

This CDR3 reads CASSDPGLAGYEQYF. The V call is TRBV28, the J call TRBJ2-7; as DNA is missing, the TRBD2 call by TCRdb cannot be tested. Germline V gene lookup returns CDR1 MDHEN and CDR2 SYDVKM. This CDR3 spans 15 amino acids.

The rearrangement uses TRBV6-5 and TRBJ1-1; the TCRdb D gene call, TRBD1, has no DNA to confirm it. The CDR3 is made up of 12 amino acids. CDR1 is MNHEY, CDR2 SVGAGI, per germline. The CDR3 sequence is CASVGLDTEAFF.